Each of the 30 T cell receptor beta chains below was sequenced from the same sample in a study of blood T cells in healthy people across ages (dated by TCRdb to about 2015). Library generation was performed with 5' RACE. Sequencing took place on an Illumina HiSeq 2500. A second about 7 to 11 cycle PCR used a sample-barcoded 5' primer and a J-beta primer mix. Using fastp trimming at Q25 and MiXCR clonotype assembly, TCRdb reanalyzed the public sequencing data and kept in-frame beta chains. When rows share a CDR3 protein, they turn into one entry using the most common DNA and genes. The sample table holds some 1.1 million distinct CDR3 sequences, of which 35% to 40% were seen once. About 12% of the sample belongs to the ten largest clones. The sequencing input was blood. These TCRs come from a young man in good health.

The rearrangement joins TRBV20-1 to TRBJ2-1; 14 bases are shared with TRBD2. Germline V gives CDR1 DFQATT, CDR2 SNEGSKA (reference sequence). This CDR3 has 15 residues. J lost 5 bases, V lost 6 bases, and 6 bases had no gene match. The CDR3 DNA follows: TGCAGTGCCGGGACTAGCGGGGGCTTCGACAATGAGCAGTTCTTC. As protein: CSAGTSGGFDNEQFF.

This clonotype was found many times. The V call is TRBV25-1, the J call TRBJ1-1; D uncertain. V lost 7 bases and J lost 3, with 9 bases in between. This CDR3 spans 12 amino acids. Per the germline V gene, CDR1 is MGHDK and CDR2 is SYGVNS. CDR3 loop: CASKDTHTEAFF. The DNA of the CDR3 is TGTGCCAGCAAAGACACGCACACTGAAGCTTTCTTT.

DNA for the CDR3: TGTGCCAGCAGTGTTAGCCTTTTAGATGGCTACACCTTC. Translation: CASSVSLLDGYTF. V is TRBV12-3 or TRBV12-4 and J is TRBJ1-2; D ambiguous. This CDR3 spans 13 amino acids. The ends were cut back, 5 bases at V and 6 bases at J, with 13 bases in the middle.

This clonotype showed up many times. The chain carries TRBV5-1 and TRBJ2-3; the D gene is possibly TRBD2 (5 bases). The CDR3 extends over 14 amino acids. V was cut by 4 bases and J by 4 bases, with 13 bases left in between. In germline, CDR1 is SGHRS, CDR2 YFSETQ. Here the CDR3 DNA reads TGCGCCAGCAGCGACTCCGCGGGCTCAGATACGCAGTATTTT. Protein sequence: CASSDSAGSDTQYF.

This clonotype was counted a few times. V and J are TRBV20-1 and TRBJ2-1; 7 nucleotides match TRBD2. The ends lost 3 bases at V and 0 bases at J; junction bases unmatched: 8. From germline, CDR1 is DFQATT and CDR2 SNEGSKA (reference sequence). This CDR3 spans 16 amino acids. The CDR3 bases are TGCAGTGCTAGGGCTAGCGGCCTACGCTCCTACAATGAGCAGTTCTTC. This translates into CSARASGLRSYNEQFF.

The rearrangement uses TRBV20-1 and TRBJ1-5; D possibly corresponds to TRBD1 (5 bases). V shed 6 bases and J shed 15 bases, with 27 bases lying between them. In germline, CDR1 is DFQATT, CDR2 SNEGSKA (reference sequence). The CDR3 contains 14 residues. As DNA, the CDR3 is TGCAGTGCAAGTGTGCGGGCTGGGGGAAGAGCCCGGCATTTT. Protein product: CSASVRAGGRARHF.

The chain is built from TRBV2 and TRBJ2-1; the match to TRBD1 covers 8 bases. The germline gives CDR1 SNHLY, CDR2 FYNNEI. The trim removed 4 bases at V and 4 bases at J, leaving 15 bases unmatched. This CDR3 spans 18 amino acids. In nucleotides, the CDR3 is TGTGCCAGCAGTGGATCCGGGGTAGACTGGGACAGGTACAATGAGCAGTTCTTC. Amino acid sequence: CASSGSGVDWDRYNEQFF.

The V call is TRBV10-2, the J call TRBJ1-2, with 10 bases that match TRBD1. In germline, CDR1 is WSHSY, CDR2 SAAADI. V lost 0 bases and J lost 7; bases outside the gene matches: 2. This CDR3 is built from 14 residues. CDR3 in DNA: TGCGCCAGCAGTGAGTCGACAGGGGGCTTTGGCTACACCTTC. Protein: CASSESTGGFGYTF.

Concerning this clonotype: This clone may be a read error of a much larger clone one base away. This chain uses TRBV4-1 with TRBJ1-2; D remains unclear. This CDR3 contains 13 residues. The germline V gene has CDR1 MGHRA and CDR2 YSYEKL. CDR3 sequence reads: CASSQESDYGYIF. The CDR3 DNA reads TGCGCCAGCAGCCAAGAGAGCGACTATGGCTACATCTTC.

This chain joins TRBV12-3 or TRBV12-4 and TRBJ2-2; 9 bases map to TRBD1. The CDR3 is made up of 15 amino acids. Trimming removed 3 bases from V and 5 bases from J; junction bases left unmatched: 4. CDR3 sequence: CASSLGTGWTGELFF. The CDR3 bases are TGTGCCAGCAGTTTGGGGACAGGGTGGACCGGGGAGCTGTTTTTT.

This clonotype was seen a handful of times. This chain joins TRBV7-2 and TRBJ2-1; D is undetermined. The V end was cut by 1 base, the J end by 6 bases, with 13 bases between. CDR1 is SGHTA, CDR2 FQGNSA, per germline. The CDR3 totals 15 residues. CDR3 loop: CASSLVTAISNEQFF. For the CDR3, the DNA is TGTGCCAGCAGCTTAGTTACGGCCATTTCCAATGAGCAGTTCTTC.

This clonotype showed up just a few times. V gene TRBV9 combines with J gene TRBJ2-1; D remains unclear. CDR1 is SGDLS and CDR2 is YYNGEE in the germline V gene. The CDR3 length is 16 residues. Trimming stripped 0 bases from V and 1 base from J, with 11 bases between. CDR3 region: CASSVGADPSYNEQFF. The DNA for the CDR3 is TGTGCCAGCAGCGTAGGGGCGGACCCATCCTACAATGAGCAGTTCTTC.

This clonotype was seen a handful of times. The chain is built from TRBV5-1 and TRBJ2-1; 9 bases line up with TRBD1. Germline V gives CDR1 SGHRS, CDR2 YFSETQ. This CDR3 comprises 15 residues. V gave up 3 bases and J gave up 7 bases; unmatched junction bases: 8. CDR3 DNA: TGCGCCAGCAGCTGGGGGACAGGGTTTTTTAATGAGCAGTTCTTC. This codes for CASSWGTGFFNEQFF.

This clonotype was seen a few times. This chain joins TRBV20-1 and TRBJ2-1; 13 bases agree with TRBD2. Trimming took 0 bases from V and 0 from J; bases not matched to a gene: 5. Germline V gene data show CDR1 as DFQATT and CDR2 as SNEGSKA (reference sequence). The CDR3 is made up of 18 amino acids. The CDR3, as DNA: TGCAGTGCTAGAGATCCTGGGACTAGCGGGATCTCCTACAATGAGCAGTTCTTC. Residues: CSARDPGTSGISYNEQFF.

The chain joins TRBV2 to TRBJ2-1; TRBD2 matches at 9 bases. The DNA end favors TRBJ2-7, so the J call may be wrong. This CDR3 has 16 amino acids. Per the germline V gene, CDR1 is SNHLY and CDR2 is FYNNEI. The CDR3 region has the DNA TGTGCCAGCAGTGATATGCGGGGGGGGTTCTACAATGAGCAGTACTTC. Protein sequence: CASSDMRGGFYNEQYF.

In this sample, this clonotype turned up a few times. The V gene is TRBV20-1, the J gene TRBJ2-7, with 9 bases aligning to TRBD1. The CDR3 has 13 residues. The V gene end was trimmed by 5 bases and the J gene end by 5 bases; junction bases not matched to a gene: 7. Looked up from germline, CDR1 is DFQATT and CDR2 is SNEGSKA (reference sequence). DNA for the CDR3: TGCAGTGCTCCTCGGACAGGGGACGACGAGCAGTACTTC. It specifies CSAPRTGDDEQYF.

V is TRBV5-5 and J is TRBJ1-4, with D possibly matching TRBD1 (5 bases). With 1 base removed from V and 5 bases from J, the gap between germline ends came to 9 bases. The CDR3 runs to 14 residues. The germline gives CDR1 SGHKS, CDR2 YYEKEE (reference sequence). CDR3 bases: TGTGCCAGCAGCTTGAGACAGCCGAATGAAAAACTGTTTTTT. Translation: CASSLRQPNEKLFF.

This chain links TRBV5-1 with TRBJ1-4, with 9 bases lining up with TRBD1. Per germline, CDR1 SGHRS and CDR2 YFSETQ. Trimming removed 3 bases from V and 8 bases from J; junction bases left unmatched: 5. This CDR3 contains 14 residues. CDR3 DNA: TGCGCCAGCAGCTGGGGGGACAGGGACGAAAAACTGTTTTTT. Protein sequence: CASSWGDRDEKLFF.

The genes are TRBV25-1 and TRBJ1-5; tentative D call: TRBD1 (5 bases). Germline CDR1 and CDR2: MGHDK and SYGVNS. The CDR3 loop spans 17 amino acids. The ends were cut back, 1 base at V and 2 bases at J, with 15 bases in the middle. The CDR3, as DNA: TGTGCCAGCAGTGAATCAAGCCAGGGTCTCGGCAATCAGCCCCAGCATTTT. Its translation: CASSESSQGLGNQPQHF.

This clonotype has just a few counts. The chain employs TRBV5-5 and TRBJ1-1; a weak D match, TRBD1 (6 bases). Trimming shortened V by 7 bases and J by 0 bases, and 13 bases separated the two germline ends. The CDR3 covers 14 residues. Germline lookup yields CDR1 SGHKS and CDR2 YYEKEE (reference sequence). The CDR3 DNA follows: TGTGCCAGCTGGACGGGGGCCATGAACACTGAAGCTTTCTTT. Its translation is CASWTGAMNTEAFF.

This chain connects TRBV7-2 to TRBJ2-1; D unresolved. CDR3 length: 15 residues. CDR1 and CDR2 (germline): SGHTA, FQGNSA. Trimming pared 7 bases from V and 6 bases from J, leaving 19 bases between. The CDR3 region is CASTPGGVSGNEQFF. CDR3 coding DNA: TGTGCCAGCACACCCGGTGGGGTATCGGGCAATGAGCAGTTCTTC.

This clonotype was seen more than once but under ten times. The chain is built from TRBV29-1 and TRBJ1-4; 7 bases align to TRBD1. Germline lookup yields CDR1 SQVTM and CDR2 ANQGSEA. The CDR3 is made up of 14 amino acids. J lost 4 bases, V lost 4 bases, and 6 bases had no gene match. CDR3 region: CSVGQGFVNEKLFF. In DNA, the CDR3 is TGCAGCGTTGGACAGGGCTTCGTTAATGAAAAACTGTTTTTT.

The chain recombines TRBV12-3 or TRBV12-4 with TRBJ2-3; a weak D match, TRBD2 (6 bases). The CDR3 is 15 residues long. Trimming shortened V by 7 bases and J by 4 bases, and 18 bases separated the two germline ends. Written as DNA, the CDR3 is TGTGCCAGCAAACTGGACGGGAGTAGGTCAGATACGCAGTATTTT. It is translated as CASKLDGSRSDTQYF.

This clonotype was recorded a few times. The chain has TRBV5-1 and TRBJ1-1, with D possibly matching TRBD1 (5 bases). Germline CDR1 SGHRS, CDR2 YFSETQ. The CDR3 length is 14 residues. V was trimmed by 5 bases and J by 4 bases, leaving 15 bases between them. CDR3 nucleotides: TGCGCCAGCAGTCTCCAGGGAAGGAGCACTGAAGCTTTCTTT. This translates into CASSLQGRSTEAFF.

The chain carries TRBV18 and TRBJ2-5, with D unresolved. V gave up 3 bases and J gave up 1 base, with 12 bases separating them. Per the germline V gene, CDR1 is KGHSH and CDR2 is LQKENI. This CDR3 has 15 amino acids. This CDR3 reads CASSPNYLPQETQYF. CDR3 bases: TGTGCCAGCTCACCGAACTACCTGCCCCAAGAGACCCAGTACTTC. The full variable domain, with the rest looked up from reference TRBV18 and TRBJ2-5, is NAGVMQNPRHLVRRRGQEARLRCSPMKGHSHVYWYRQLPEEGLKFMVYLQKENIIDESGMPKERFSAEFPKEGPSILRIQQVVRGDSAAYFCASSPNYLPQETQYFGPGTRLLVL.

The rearrangement uses TRBV2 and TRBJ1-2; 7 bases agree with TRBD1. J was trimmed by 4 bases and V by 6 bases; bases with no gene match: 14. The CDR3 is 16 residues long. Germline CDR1 is SNHLY and CDR2 is FYNNEI. CDR3: CASSPSPGTASYGYTF. The CDR3 DNA follows: TGTGCCAGCAGCCCCAGTCCCGGGACAGCCAGCTATGGCTACACCTTC.

The chain couples TRBV6-2 or TRBV6-3 to TRBJ2-1, with TRBD1 identical over 8 bases. From germline, CDR1 is MNHEY and CDR2 SVGEGT. With 0 bases clipped from V and 7 bases from J, the junction kept 11 bases outside the gene matches. CDR3 length: 17 amino acids. CDR3 sequence: CASSYSNVDREKNEQFF. As DNA, the CDR3 is TGTGCCAGCAGTTACTCGAATGTGGACAGGGAGAAGAATGAGCAGTTCTTC.

The chain uses TRBV11-2 and TRBJ2-1, with a possible D match to TRBD1 (5 bases). From germline, CDR1 is SGHAT and CDR2 FQNNGV. The ends were cut back, 1 base at V and 6 bases at J, with 7 bases in the middle. The CDR3 runs 13 residues. The CDR3 loop is CASSLVDTNEQFF. The CDR3 coding sequence is TGTGCCAGCAGCTTAGTGGACACCAATGAGCAGTTCTTC.

For the CDR3, the DNA is TGCAGTGCTTCTCGGACTAGCGGCGATGAGCAGTTCTTC. Its translation is CSASRTSGDEQFF. The rearrangement uses TRBV20-1 and TRBJ2-1; 10 bases line up with TRBD2. With V trimmed by 5 bases and J by 8 bases, 6 bases remained unmatched. The CDR3 length is 13 residues. Germline-derived CDR1 and CDR2 are DFQATT and SNEGSKA (reference sequence).

This chain connects TRBV2 to TRBJ2-3; 8 bases align to TRBD2. CDR3 length equals 16 residues. The V segment lost 6 bases and the J segment 3 bases; nucleotides outside the gene matches: 11. From germline, CDR1 is SNHLY and CDR2 FYNNEI. The DNA for the CDR3 is TGTGCCAGCAGACTCGGGGTAGCGGGGTCGACAGATACGCAGTATTTT. Translated: CASRLGVAGSTDTQYF.